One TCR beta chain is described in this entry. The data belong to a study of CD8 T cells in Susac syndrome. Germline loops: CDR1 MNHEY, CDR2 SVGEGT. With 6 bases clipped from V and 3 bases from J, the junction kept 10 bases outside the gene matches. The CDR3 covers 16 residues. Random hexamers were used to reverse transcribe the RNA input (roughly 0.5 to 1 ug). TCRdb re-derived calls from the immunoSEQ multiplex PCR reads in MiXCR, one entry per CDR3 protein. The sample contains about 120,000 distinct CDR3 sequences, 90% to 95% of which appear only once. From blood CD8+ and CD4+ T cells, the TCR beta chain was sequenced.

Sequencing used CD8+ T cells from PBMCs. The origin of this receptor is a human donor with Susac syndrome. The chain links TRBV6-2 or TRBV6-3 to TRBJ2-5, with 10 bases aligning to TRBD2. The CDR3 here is CASSLPALAGEETQYF. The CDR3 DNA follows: TGTGCCAGCAGCCTTCCGGCGCTAGCGGGGGAAGAGACCCAGTACTTC.